This entry describes one T cell receptor (beta chain). The sample comes from a study of OX40 agonist ivuxolimab in advanced cancers. Trimming at V came to 6 bases and at J to 1 base, leaving 7 bases not matched to a gene. The CDR3 runs 15 residues. Germline-derived CDR1 and CDR2 are MNHEY and SVGAGI. Clones were sequenced by immunoSEQ multiplex PCR, and TCRdb holds only the in-frame ones, with some missing. The sample contains about 45,000 clones, 84% of which appear only once. Sequencing was performed on CD4+ or CD8+ T cells sorted from blood, taken in a trial of the OX40 agonist ivuxolimab. The sequence was obtained from an adult with an advanced solid tumor such as melanoma, head and neck, liver or kidney cancer. The rearrangement links TRBV6-5 to TRBJ1-2, with 8 bases fitting TRBD1. The CDR3: CASRIGQGINYGYTF. In DNA form, the CDR3 reads TGTGCCAGCAGGATTGGACAGGGTATTAACTATGGCTACACCTTC.